One sample yielded the 5 T cell receptor beta chains listed below, sequenced in a study of T cells in Graves' hyperthyroidism and ophthalmopathy. TCR beta CDR3 regions were amplified from RNA transcripts. HTBI primers drove first-round RT-PCR of the TCR CDR3. TCRdb passed the multiplex PCR reads through MiXCR, listing each CDR3 protein once. The sample has under 350,000 distinct CDR3 sequences, 25% to 30% seen once. Sequencing was carried out using blood. The origin of the receptors is a middle-aged man with Graves' hyperthyroidism that later progressed to Graves' ophthalmopathy.

This clonotype was observed at least ten times. This chain uses TRBV6-1 with TRBJ1-2; weak D call: TRBD1 (6 bases). This CDR3 spans 15 amino acids. Germline-derived CDR1 and CDR2 are MNHNS and SASEGT. The germline V and J ends were trimmed by 6 bases and 5 bases, with 19 bases remaining between them. In DNA, the CDR3 is TGTGCCAGCAGAGAGACCTACAGGGCATGGTATGGCTACACCTTC. Amino acids: CASRETYRAWYGYTF.

This clonotype occurred many times. The chain is built from TRBV3-1 and TRBJ1-2; TRBD1 might be the D (5 bases). This CDR3 spans 13 amino acids. Trimming took off 1 base at V and 8 bases at J, with 11 bases between the two ends. Germline V gives CDR1 LGHDT, CDR2 YNNKEL (reference sequence). The CDR3 region has the DNA TGTGCCAGCAGCCAAGGCCAGGGAGAGGGCTACACCTTC. It is translated as CASSQGQGEGYTF.

This clonotype was found many times. The chain carries TRBV29-1 and TRBJ1-2, with D possibly TRBD1 on 5 matching bases. Deletions cut 7 bases from V and 6 bases from J, with 12 bases between. The CDR3 totals 11 residues. CDR1 SQVTM and CDR2 ANQGSEA come from the germline V gene. CDR3 in DNA: TGCAGCGGGGGAGGGGACCATGGCTACACCTTC. Protein: CSGGGDHGYTF.

J is TRBJ2-7 and V is TRBV27; TRBD2 aligns across 8 bases. Per germline, CDR1 MNHEY and CDR2 SMNVEV (reference sequence). The ends lost 1 base at V and 4 bases at J; junction bases unmatched: 9. CDR3 length: 16 residues. The CDR3 sequence is CASSLLSRAGEYEQYF. CDR3 DNA sequence: TGTGCCAGCAGTTTATTGTCCCGAGCGGGAGAGTACGAGCAGTACTTC.

This clonotype occurred many times. This clone may be a read error of a much larger clone one base away. The chain carries TRBV24-1 and TRBJ2-5; 9 positions agree with TRBD1. The germline V gene has CDR1 KGHDR and CDR2 SFDVKD. CDR3 length: 14 amino acids. CDR3 DNA: TGTGCCACCAGTGATACGGACAGGGGAGAGACCCGGTACTTC. Protein: CATSDTDRGETRYF.